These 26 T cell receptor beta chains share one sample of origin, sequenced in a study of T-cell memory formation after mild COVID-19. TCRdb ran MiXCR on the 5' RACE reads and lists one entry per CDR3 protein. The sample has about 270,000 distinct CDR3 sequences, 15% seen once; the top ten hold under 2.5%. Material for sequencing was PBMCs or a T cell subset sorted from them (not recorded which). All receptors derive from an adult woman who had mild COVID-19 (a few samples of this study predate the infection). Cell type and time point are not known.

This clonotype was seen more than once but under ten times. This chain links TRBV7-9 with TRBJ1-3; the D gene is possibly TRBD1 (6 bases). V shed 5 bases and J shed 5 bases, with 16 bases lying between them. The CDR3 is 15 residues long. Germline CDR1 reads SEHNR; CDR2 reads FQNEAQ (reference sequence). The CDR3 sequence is CASSILQGSRNTIYF. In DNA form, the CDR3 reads TGTGCCAGCAGCATACTACAGGGCTCCCGAAACACCATATATTTT.

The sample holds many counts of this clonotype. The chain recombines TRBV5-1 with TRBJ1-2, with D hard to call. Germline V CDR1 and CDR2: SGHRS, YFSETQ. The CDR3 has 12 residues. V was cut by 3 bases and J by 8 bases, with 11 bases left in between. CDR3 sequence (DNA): TGCGCCAGCAGCTCGGACCTTGGGGGCTACACCTTC. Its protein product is CASSSDLGGYTF.

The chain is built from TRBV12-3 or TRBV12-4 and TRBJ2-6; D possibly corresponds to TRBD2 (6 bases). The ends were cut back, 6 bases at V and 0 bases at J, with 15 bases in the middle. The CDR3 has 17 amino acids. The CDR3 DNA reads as TGTGCCAGCAGGAAAGGAGGGGCGGGCTCTGGGGCCAACGTCCTGACTTTC. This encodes CASRKGGAGSGANVLTF.

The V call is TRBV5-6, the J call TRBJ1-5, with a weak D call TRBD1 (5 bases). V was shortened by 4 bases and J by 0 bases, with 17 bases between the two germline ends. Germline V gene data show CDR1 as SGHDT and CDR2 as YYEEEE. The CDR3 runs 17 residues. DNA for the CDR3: TGTGCCAGCAGCGCAAACCGGGACGGATATAGCAATCAGCCCCAGCATTTT. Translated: CASSANRDGYSNQPQHF.

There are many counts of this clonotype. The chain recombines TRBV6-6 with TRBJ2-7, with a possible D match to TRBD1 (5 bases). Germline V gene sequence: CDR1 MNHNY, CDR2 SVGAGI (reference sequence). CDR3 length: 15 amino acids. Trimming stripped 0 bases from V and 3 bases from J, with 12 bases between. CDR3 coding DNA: TGTGCCAGCAGTTACTCGCAGGGTTGGGGCTACGAGCAGTACTTC. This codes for CASSYSQGWGYEQYF.

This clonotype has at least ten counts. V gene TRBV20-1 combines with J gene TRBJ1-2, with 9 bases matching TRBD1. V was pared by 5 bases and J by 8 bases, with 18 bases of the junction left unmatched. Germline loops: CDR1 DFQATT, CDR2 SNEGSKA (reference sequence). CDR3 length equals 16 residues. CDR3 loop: CSAPPVPGQGLEGYTF. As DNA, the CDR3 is TGCAGTGCTCCCCCCGTCCCGGGACAGGGATTGGAGGGCTACACCTTC.

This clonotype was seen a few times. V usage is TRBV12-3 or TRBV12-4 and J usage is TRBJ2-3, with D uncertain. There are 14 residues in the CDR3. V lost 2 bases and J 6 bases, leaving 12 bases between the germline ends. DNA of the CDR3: TGTGCCAGCAGTTTATATGGGGTCGGGGATACGCAGTATTTT. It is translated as CASSLYGVGDTQYF.

The CDR3 nucleotides are TGTGCCATCAGACAGGGGAGCTCCTACGAGCAGTACTTC. This gives the protein CAIRQGSSYEQYF. The gene calls are TRBV10-3 and TRBJ2-7, with 7 bases aligning to TRBD1. V shed 6 bases, J shed 0 bases, and the junction held 2 bases outside the gene matches. Germline V gene data show CDR1 as ENHRY and CDR2 as SYGVKD. The CDR3 spans 13 residues.

CDR3 nucleotides: TGTGCCAGCAGCTTAGCGCGCAGGGAAGACCAGCCCCAGCATTTT. Encoded protein: CASSLARREDQPQHF. The chain recombines TRBV7-2 with TRBJ1-5, with TRBD1 as a possible D gene (5 bases). V shed 0 bases and J shed 7 bases, with 13 bases lying between them. CDR1 is SGHTA and CDR2 is FQGNSA in the germline V gene. The CDR3 spans 15 residues. Full variable domain (rest looked up from reference TRBV7-2 and TRBJ1-5): GAGVSQSPSNKVTEKGKDVELRCDPISGHTALYWYRQSLGQGLEFLIYFQGNSAPDKSGLPSDRFSAERTGGSVSTLTIQRTQQEDSAVYLCASSLARREDQPQHFGDGTRLSIL.

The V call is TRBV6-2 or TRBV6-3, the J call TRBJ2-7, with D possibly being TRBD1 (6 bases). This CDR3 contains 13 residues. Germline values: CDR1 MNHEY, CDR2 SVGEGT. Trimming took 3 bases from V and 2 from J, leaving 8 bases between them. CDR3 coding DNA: TGTGCCAGCAGTTATCAGGGGCCCTACGAGCAGTACTTC. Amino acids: CASSYQGPYEQYF.

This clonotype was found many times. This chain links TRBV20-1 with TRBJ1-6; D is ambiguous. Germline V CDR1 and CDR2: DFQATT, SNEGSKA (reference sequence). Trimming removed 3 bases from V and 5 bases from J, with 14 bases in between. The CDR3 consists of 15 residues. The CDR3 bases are TGCAGTGCTAGTATGCGCGGAGTCCATAATTCACCCCTCCACTTT. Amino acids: CSASMRGVHNSPLHF.

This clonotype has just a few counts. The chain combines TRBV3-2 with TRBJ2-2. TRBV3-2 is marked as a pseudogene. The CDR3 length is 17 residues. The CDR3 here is CASSQDMETRNTGELFF. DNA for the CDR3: TGTGCCAGCAGCCAAGATATGGAGACAAGGAACACCGGGGAGCTGTTTTTT.

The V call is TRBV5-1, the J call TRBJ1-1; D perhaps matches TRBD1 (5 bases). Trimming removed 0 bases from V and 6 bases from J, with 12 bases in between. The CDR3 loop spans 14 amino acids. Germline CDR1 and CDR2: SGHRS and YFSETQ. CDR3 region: CASSLVGRAPEAFF. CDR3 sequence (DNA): TGCGCCAGCAGCTTGGTAGGCAGGGCCCCTGAAGCTTTCTTT.

CDR3 sequence (DNA): TGTGCCAGCAGGGGACGGATGAATTCACCCCTCCACTTT. Translated: CASRGRMNSPLHF. This chain connects TRBV2 to TRBJ1-6; D perhaps matches TRBD1 (5 bases). The germline V gene has CDR1 SNHLY and CDR2 FYNNEI. The CDR3 has 13 amino acids. The V end was cut by 6 bases, the J end by 7 bases, with 10 bases between.

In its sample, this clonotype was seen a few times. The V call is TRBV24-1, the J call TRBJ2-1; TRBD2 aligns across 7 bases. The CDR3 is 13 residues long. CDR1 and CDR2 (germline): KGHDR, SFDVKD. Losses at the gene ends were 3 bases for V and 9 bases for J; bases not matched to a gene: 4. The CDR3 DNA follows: TGTGCCACCAGTGATCCTGGGGGGGGTGAGCAGTTCTTC. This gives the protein CATSDPGGGEQFF.

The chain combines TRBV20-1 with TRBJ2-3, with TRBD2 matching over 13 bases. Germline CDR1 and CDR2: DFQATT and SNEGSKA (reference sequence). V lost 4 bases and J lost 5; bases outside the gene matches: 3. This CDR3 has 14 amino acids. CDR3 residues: CSATRTSGRDTQYF. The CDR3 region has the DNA TGCAGTGCTACAAGGACTAGCGGGAGAGATACGCAGTATTTT.

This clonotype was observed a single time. The CDR3 sequence: CASSLGSGAGYGYTF. In nucleotides, the CDR3 is TGTGCCAGCAGCTTAGGCTCGGGGGCAGGGTATGGCTACACCTTC. V and J are TRBV7-6 and TRBJ1-2, with D perhaps TRBD1 (6 bases). From germline, CDR1 is SGHVS and CDR2 FNYEAQ. The V gene lost 1 base and the J gene lost 5 bases, with 14 bases spanning the gap. The length of the CDR3 is 15 residues.

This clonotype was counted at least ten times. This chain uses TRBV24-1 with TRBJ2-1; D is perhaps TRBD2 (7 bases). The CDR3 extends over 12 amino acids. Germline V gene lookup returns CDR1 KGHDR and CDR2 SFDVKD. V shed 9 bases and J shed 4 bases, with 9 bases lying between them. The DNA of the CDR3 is TGTGCCACCGCGGGGGCTTACAATGAGCAGTTCTTC. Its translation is CATAGAYNEQFF.

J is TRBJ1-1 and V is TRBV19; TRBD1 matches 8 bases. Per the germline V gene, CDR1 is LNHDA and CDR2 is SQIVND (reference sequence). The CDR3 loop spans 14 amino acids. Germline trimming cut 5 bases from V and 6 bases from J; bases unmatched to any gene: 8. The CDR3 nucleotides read TGTGCCAGTAGTCCGCGGACAGGGCAAGCTGAAGCTTTCTTT. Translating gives CASSPRTGQAEAFF.

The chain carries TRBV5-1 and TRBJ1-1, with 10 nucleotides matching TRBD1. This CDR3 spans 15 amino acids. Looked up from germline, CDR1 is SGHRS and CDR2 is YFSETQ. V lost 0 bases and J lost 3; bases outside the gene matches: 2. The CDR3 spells CASSLEDRGYTEAFF. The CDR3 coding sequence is TGCGCCAGCAGCTTGGAGGACAGGGGGTACACTGAAGCTTTCTTT.

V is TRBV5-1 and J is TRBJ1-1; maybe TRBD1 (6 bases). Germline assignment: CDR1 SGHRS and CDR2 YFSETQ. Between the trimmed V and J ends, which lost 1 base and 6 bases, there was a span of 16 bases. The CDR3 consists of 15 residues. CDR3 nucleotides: TGCGCCAGCAGCTTGTGGTGGCAGGGGACCGCTGAAGCTTTCTTT. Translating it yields CASSLWWQGTAEAFF. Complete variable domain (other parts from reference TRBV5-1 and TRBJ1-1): KAGVTQTPRYLIKTRGQQVTLSCSPISGHRSVSWYQQTPGQGLQFLFEYFSETQRNKGNFPGRFSGRQFSNSRSEMNVSTLELGDSALYLCASSLWWQGTAEAFFGQGTRLTVV.

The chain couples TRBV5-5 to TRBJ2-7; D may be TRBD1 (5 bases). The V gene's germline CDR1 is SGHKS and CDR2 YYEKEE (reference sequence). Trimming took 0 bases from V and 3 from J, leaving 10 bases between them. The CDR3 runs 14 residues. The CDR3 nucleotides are TGTGCCAGCAGCTTGGGGCAGGGTTACTACGAGCAGTACTTC. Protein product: CASSLGQGYYEQYF.

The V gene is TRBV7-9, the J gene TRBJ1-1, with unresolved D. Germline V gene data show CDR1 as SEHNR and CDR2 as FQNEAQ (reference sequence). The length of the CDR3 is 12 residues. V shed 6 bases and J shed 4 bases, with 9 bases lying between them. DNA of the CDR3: TGTGCCAGCAGAATCGGGTCCACTGAAGCTTTCTTT. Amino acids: CASRIGSTEAFF. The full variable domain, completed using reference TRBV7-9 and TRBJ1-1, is DTGVSQNPRHKITKRGQNVTFRCDPISEHNRLYWYRQTLGQGPEFLTYFQNEAQLEKSRLLSDRFSAERPKGSFSTLEIQRTEQGDSAMYLCASRIGSTEAFFGQGTRLTVV.

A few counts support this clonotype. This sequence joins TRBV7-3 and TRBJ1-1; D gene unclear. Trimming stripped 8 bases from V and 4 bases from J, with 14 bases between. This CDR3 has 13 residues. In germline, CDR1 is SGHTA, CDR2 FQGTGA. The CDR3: CASGSGVGTEAFF. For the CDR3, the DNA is TGTGCCAGCGGATCGGGTGTCGGCACTGAAGCTTTCTTT.

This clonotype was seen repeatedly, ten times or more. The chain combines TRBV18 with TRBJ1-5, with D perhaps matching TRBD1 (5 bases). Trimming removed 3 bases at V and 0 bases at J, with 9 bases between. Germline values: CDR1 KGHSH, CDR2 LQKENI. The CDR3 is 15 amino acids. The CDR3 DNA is TGTGCCAGCTCACCCTCGGGGCCTAGCAATCAGCCCCAGCATTTT. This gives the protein CASSPSGPSNQPQHF.

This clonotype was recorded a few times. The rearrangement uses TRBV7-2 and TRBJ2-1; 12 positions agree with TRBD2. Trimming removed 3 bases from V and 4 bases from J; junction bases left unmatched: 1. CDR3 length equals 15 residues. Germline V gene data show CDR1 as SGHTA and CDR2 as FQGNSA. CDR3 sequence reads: CASSFTSGRYNEQFF. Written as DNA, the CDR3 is TGTGCCAGCAGCTTCACTAGCGGGAGGTACAATGAGCAGTTCTTC.